The T cell receptor beta chain described here comes from a study of CD8 T cells in ankylosing spondylitis. TCRdb redid the calling of the 5' RACE reads with MiXCR, one entry per CDR3 protein. Seen here are fewer than 500,000 distinct CDR3 sequences, more than 25% observed once, and the top ten hold about 0.89%. Study-level findings and limits: Several highly homologous variants made up a TCR beta motif, and this motif appeared characteristic of ankylosing spondylitis blood.

The CDR3 consists of 13 residues. V was clipped by 5 bases and J by 8 bases, with 13 bases between them. Per germline, CDR1 SGHVS and CDR2 FNYEAQ. This clonotype has just a few counts. The antigen remains undetermined. The sample was blood, either unsorted or a sorted T cell fraction (not recorded which). This rearrangement joins TRBV7-6 to TRBJ2-1, with D possibly matching TRBD2 (6 bases). The sequence came from a male donor with ankylosing spondylitis. CDR3 sequence reads: CASSIWASDEQFF. The CDR3 coding sequence is TGTGCCAGCAGCATTTGGGCTAGCGATGAGCAGTTCTTC.